One sample yielded the 5 T cell receptor beta chains listed below, sequenced in a study of identical twins. Using its own MiXCR run on the 5' RACE reads, TCRdb lists one record per CDR3 protein. The sample yields 420,000 or so distinct CDR3 sequences, less than 20% seen once. The specimen sequenced was naive T cells sorted from blood. These receptor sequences come from a man aged 45-60 years in good health.

This clonotype has ten or more counts. The chain is built from TRBV27 and TRBJ2-7; 14 bases map to TRBD2. Germline CDR1 reads MNHEY; CDR2 reads SMNVEV (reference sequence). Trimming removed 5 bases from V and 7 bases from J; junction bases left unmatched: 7. CDR3 length equals 15 residues. The CDR3 protein is CASSPTSGGVWEQYF. CDR3 coding DNA: TGTGCCAGCAGTCCGACTAGCGGGGGGGTATGGGAGCAGTACTTC.

The gene calls are TRBV29-1 and TRBJ1-1; D gene unclear. The length of the CDR3 is 11 residues. V shed 2 bases and J shed 3 bases, with 4 bases lying between them. CDR1 and CDR2 from the germline V gene are SQVTM and ANQGSEA. The CDR3 protein is CSVEQYTEAFF. Written as DNA, the CDR3 is TGCAGCGTTGAACAGTACACTGAAGCTTTCTTT. Drawing the rest from reference TRBV29-1 and TRBJ1-1, the complete variable domain is SAVISQKPSRDICQRGTSLTIQCQVDSQVTMMFWYRQQPGQSLTLIATANQGSEATYESGFVIDKFPISRPNLTFSTLTVSNMSPEDSSIYLCSVEQYTEAFFGQGTRLTVV.

V and J are TRBV4-3 and TRBJ2-3; TRBD2 agrees at 9 bases. CDR1 and CDR2 (germline): LGHNA, YSLEER. Germline trimming cut 3 bases from V and 2 bases from J; bases unmatched to any gene: 6. The CDR3 has 16 amino acids. The CDR3 loop reads CASSHLGLASTDTQYF. The DNA of the CDR3 is TGCGCCAGCAGCCATTTGGGACTAGCATCCACAGATACGCAGTATTTT.

This clonotype showed up just a few times. The chain joins TRBV15 to TRBJ2-6; D gene unclear. CDR1 and CDR2 (germline): LNHNV, YYDKDF (reference sequence). This CDR3 comprises 15 residues. The V end was cut by 5 bases, the J end by 3 bases, with 11 bases between. DNA for the CDR3: TGTGCCACCAGCTTCAGCCAAAGTGGGGCCAACGTCCTGACTTTC. It yields the protein CATSFSQSGANVLTF.

The chain is built from TRBV4-2 and TRBJ2-1; 10 nucleotides agree with TRBD1. The CDR3 is 19 amino acids. Germline V gene sequence: CDR1 LGHNA, CDR2 YNFKEQ. J gave up 1 base and V 0 bases, and 9 bases lay outside the gene matches. This CDR3 is CASSQEFGTGVLSYNEQFF. For the CDR3, the DNA is TGTGCCAGCAGCCAAGAGTTCGGGACAGGGGTGTTATCCTACAATGAGCAGTTCTTC.